The 32 T cell receptor beta chains listed next were all sequenced from one sample in a study of T cell responses to AZD1222 COVID-19 vaccine. Repertoires were generated with immunoSEQ multiplex PCR, while TCRdb's copy carries only in-frame clones and drops some. The data show roughly 150,000 clones, roughly nine tenths seen once. The sample was peripheral blood, taken on day 0 of AZD1222 vaccination. The receptors here all came from an adult in good health.

The rearrangement links TRBV11-2 to TRBJ1-1, with D tentatively TRBD1 (5 bases). This CDR3 has 16 residues. Germline V gene lookup returns CDR1 SGHAT and CDR2 FQNNGV. Trimming took off 5 bases at V and 3 bases at J, with 19 bases between the two ends. The CDR3 nucleotides are TGTGCCAGCAGCCCGGGTCTTTGGGGCGCGGACACTGAAGCTTTCTTT. The encoded protein is CASSPGLWGADTEAFF.

The V and J genes are TRBV4-2 and TRBJ1-6; 12 nucleotides align to TRBD1. This CDR3 spans 15 amino acids. Germline V gives CDR1 LGHNA, CDR2 YNFKEQ. The junction had 5 bases not matched to a gene; V was cut back by 5 bases and J by 9 bases. The CDR3 sequence is CASSSTGQGASPLHF. The CDR3 DNA follows: TGTGCCAGCAGCTCCACGGGACAGGGGGCTTCACCCCTCCACTTT.

V is TRBV6-5 and J is TRBJ1-4, with TRBD1 matching over 7 bases. CDR1 and CDR2 from the germline V gene are MNHEY and SVGAGI. The CDR3 has 14 amino acids. J lost 8 bases, V lost 7 bases, and 10 bases had no gene match. This CDR3 is CASMDRRLREKLFF. The CDR3 nucleotides read TGTGCCAGCATGGACAGGAGGTTAAGGGAAAAACTGTTTTTT.

This chain links TRBV15 with TRBJ1-3; 7 positions agree with TRBD1. This CDR3 has 15 residues. V lost 5 bases to trimming and J lost 3 bases; unmatched junction nucleotides: 7. Germline CDR1 LNHNV, CDR2 YYDKDF (reference sequence). The CDR3 loop is CATSYAQGLGNTIYF. The CDR3 nucleotides read TGTGCCACCAGCTATGCACAGGGGCTTGGAAACACCATATATTTT.

The chain links TRBV23-1 to TRBJ2-2; D is unresolved. TRBV23-1 is an open reading frame, and its role is uncertain. V was shortened by 2 bases and J by 0 bases, with 13 bases between the two germline ends. The CDR3 runs to 17 residues. CDR3 bases: TGCGCCAGCAGTCAAAACAGCGTACCCCCGAACACCGGGGAGCTGTTTTTT. Protein: CASSQNSVPPNTGELFF.

The V call is TRBV27, the J call TRBJ2-1, with TRBD1 as a possible D gene (5 bases). Germline loops: CDR1 MNHEY, CDR2 SMNVEV (reference sequence). Trimming pared 1 base from V and 3 bases from J, leaving 10 bases between. This CDR3 comprises 15 residues. The CDR3 bases are TGTGCCAGCAGTTTATTAGGGGAAGTCTACAATGAGCAGTTCTTC. This encodes CASSLLGEVYNEQFF.

V and J are TRBV5-1 and TRBJ1-6; 7 nucleotides agree with TRBD1. V lost 5 bases, J lost 5 bases, and 7 bases stayed unmatched. The germline V gene encodes CDR1 SGHRS and CDR2 YFSETQ. This CDR3 contains 15 residues. CDR3 in amino acids: CASSEDRPHNSPLHF. In DNA form, the CDR3 reads TGCGCCAGCAGTGAGGACAGGCCCCATAATTCACCCCTCCACTTT.

This clone was counted between two and nine times. This sequence joins TRBV6-5 and TRBJ2-7; 9 bases fit TRBD2. V gave up 7 bases and J gave up 2 bases; unmatched junction bases: 6. This CDR3 has 14 amino acids. Germline CDR1 MNHEY, CDR2 SVGAGI. The CDR3 DNA sequence: TGTGCCAGCAAACGTAGCGGGGGAGCCTACGAGCAGTACTTC. This translates into CASKRSGGAYEQYF.

The chain is built from TRBV6-5 and TRBJ1-2; tentative D call: TRBD1 (6 bases). The CDR3 runs to 13 residues. The V and J ends lost 5 bases and 8 bases respectively, with 15 bases between them. Germline assignment: CDR1 MNHEY and CDR2 SVGAGI. The CDR3 here is CASSQGQESGYTF. CDR3 nucleotides: TGTGCCAGCAGTCAGGGACAAGAGTCCGGCTACACCTTC.

With regard to this clone: Additional DNA sequences in this sample encode the identical CDR3. The rearrangement joins TRBV5-1 to TRBJ2-5, with 12 bases that match TRBD2. Trimming at V came to 4 bases and at J to 2 bases, leaving 9 bases not matched to a gene. CDR1 is SGHRS, CDR2 YFSETQ, per germline. The CDR3 spans 17 residues. CDR3 protein: CASSLGQLAGGQETQYF. The CDR3 coding sequence is TGCGCCAGCAGCCTGGGACAGCTAGCGGGGGGGCAAGAGACCCAGTACTTC.

The count of this clone is one. DNA for the CDR3: TGTGCCAGTAGTCCCCGTTGGGGACACAGCACAGATACGCAGTATTTT. Residues: CASSPRWGHSTDTQYF. The chain carries TRBV19 and TRBJ2-3; the D gene is possibly TRBD1 (6 bases). This CDR3 comprises 16 residues. V lost 5 bases and J 0 bases, leaving 15 bases between the germline ends. Germline V gene sequence: CDR1 LNHDA, CDR2 SQIVND (reference sequence). Filled out from reference TRBV19 and TRBJ2-3, the complete variable domain reads DGGITQSPKYLFRKEGQNVTLSCEQNLNHDAMYWYRQDPGQGLRLIYYSQIVNDFQKGDIAEGYSVSREKKESFPLTVTSAQKNPTAFYLCASSPRWGHSTDTQYFGPGTRLTVL.

The CDR3 coding sequence is TGTGCTTCCCAGGGGGGTGCTAATGAAAAACTGTTTTTT. Protein product: CASQGGANEKLFF. This chain joins TRBV27 and TRBJ1-4, with TRBD1 matching 7 bases. Germline V gene data show CDR1 as MNHEY and CDR2 as SMNVEV (reference sequence). This CDR3 contains 13 residues.

The V gene is TRBV4-1, the J gene TRBJ2-1; 14 bases line up with TRBD2. The ends lost 3 bases at V and 9 bases at J; junction bases unmatched: 7. Per the germline V gene, CDR1 is MGHRA and CDR2 is YSYEKL. The CDR3 length is 16 residues. The CDR3 is CASSQMTSGGAGEQFF. The CDR3 DNA follows: TGCGCCAGCAGCCAGATGACTAGCGGGGGGGCCGGTGAGCAGTTCTTC.

V and J are TRBV9 and TRBJ2-1; D not certain. Germline assignment: CDR1 SGDLS and CDR2 YYNGEE. The CDR3 length is 14 residues. V dropped 3 bases and J dropped 8 bases, with 15 bases sitting between them. CDR3 DNA sequence: TGTGCCAGCAGCGCTAGTGACTTACGTCATGAGCAGTTCTTC. Its protein product is CASSASDLRHEQFF.

This sequence joins TRBV7-9 and TRBJ1-2; TRBD1 matches at 8 bases. Germline values: CDR1 SEHNR, CDR2 FQNEAQ (reference sequence). This CDR3 spans 14 amino acids. Losses at the gene ends were 5 bases for V and 4 bases for J; bases not matched to a gene: 6. The CDR3 sequence: CASSAWDRPYGYTF. CDR3 bases: TGTGCCAGCAGCGCCTGGGACAGGCCCTATGGCTACACCTTC.

The chain recombines TRBV6-5 with TRBJ2-1; 9 positions agree with TRBD2. The CDR3 consists of 15 residues. The trim removed 4 bases at V and 2 bases at J, leaving 3 bases unmatched. Germline CDR1 reads MNHEY; CDR2 reads SVGAGI. CDR3 in amino acids: CASSSLAGTYNEQFF. The CDR3 DNA follows: TGTGCCAGCAGTTCGCTAGCGGGAACCTACAATGAGCAGTTCTTC.

The chain couples TRBV11-2 to TRBJ2-7; possible D gene TRBD1, 5 bases. The CDR3 has 12 residues. Germline loops: CDR1 SGHAT, CDR2 FQNNGV. V shed 5 bases and J shed 4 bases, with 9 bases lying between them. The CDR3 spells CASSRTPYEQYV. DNA of the CDR3: TGTGCCAGCAGCCGGACACCGTACGAGCAGTACGTC.

The chain carries TRBV6-5 and TRBJ1-5; unclear D gene. The CDR3 totals 15 residues. Germline assignment: CDR1 MNHEY and CDR2 SVGAGI. Trimming shortened V by 6 bases and J by 4 bases, and 16 bases separated the two germline ends. CDR3 region: CASRIGRRVNQPQHF. CDR3 coding DNA: TGTGCCAGCAGGATAGGTCGGAGGGTAAATCAGCCCCAGCATTTT.

V usage is TRBV4-3 and J usage is TRBJ2-7; possible D gene TRBD2, 5 bases. Germline-derived CDR1 and CDR2 are LGHNA and YSLEER. V shed 1 base and J shed 5 bases, with 9 bases lying between them. The length of the CDR3 is 13 residues. CDR3 sequence reads: CASSQALSDEQYF. The CDR3 DNA reads TGCGCCAGCAGCCAAGCCCTTAGCGACGAGCAGTACTTC.

The chain employs TRBV14 and TRBJ2-3, with D tentatively TRBD1 or TRBD2 (6 bases each). Trimming took off 5 bases at V and 4 bases at J, with 16 bases between the two ends. The CDR3 loop spans 15 amino acids. Per germline, CDR1 SGHDN and CDR2 FVKESK. The chain's CDR3 is CASSSLYGGPDTQYF. The CDR3 DNA reads as TGTGCCAGCAGCTCCCTATACGGGGGCCCAGATACGCAGTATTTT.

The CDR3 coding sequence is TGTGCCAGCAGTGAAAGGGGGACAGTCAATCAGCCCCAGCATTTT. Translated: CASSERGTVNQPQHF. The V gene is TRBV6-1, the J gene TRBJ1-5; 7 nucleotides match TRBD1. Germline V lookup: CDR1 MNHNS, CDR2 SASEGT. The CDR3 loop spans 15 amino acids. Germline trimming cut 2 bases from V and 3 bases from J; bases unmatched to any gene: 4.

The rearrangement links TRBV5-4 to TRBJ1-4; the D gene is possibly TRBD1 (6 bases). Germline loops: CDR1 SGHNT, CDR2 YYREEE (reference sequence). The V end was cut by 0 bases, the J end by 5 bases, with 14 bases between. The CDR3 is 16 residues long. The CDR3 is CASSLAGGAGNEKLFF. As DNA, the CDR3 is TGTGCCAGCAGCTTGGCCGGGGGCGCGGGGAATGAAAAACTGTTTTTT. Full variable domain (remainder filled in from reference TRBV5-4 and TRBJ1-4): ETGVTQSPTHLIKTRGQQVTLRCSSQSGHNTVSWYQQALGQGPQFIFQYYREEENGRGNFPPRFSGLQFPNYSSELNVNALELDDSALYLCASSLAGGAGNEKLFFGSGTQLSVL.

The rearrangement joins TRBV15 to TRBJ1-5; D may be TRBD1 (6 bases). The CDR3 runs to 14 residues. CDR1 LNHNV and CDR2 YYDKDF come from the germline V gene (reference sequence). Trimming shortened V by 1 base and J by 10 bases, and 14 bases separated the two germline ends. The chain's CDR3 is CATSRVYGQSPQHF. Written as DNA, the CDR3 is TGTGCCACCAGCAGAGTTTACGGACAGTCCCCCCAGCATTTT.

The chain is built from TRBV29-1 and TRBJ2-1; 9 nucleotides agree with TRBD1. Germline V gives CDR1 SQVTM, CDR2 ANQGSEA. This CDR3 spans 15 amino acids. V was pared by 1 base and J by 7 bases, with 8 bases of the junction left unmatched. This chain's CDR3 is CSVEAPPTGGNEQFF. The CDR3 DNA reads TGCAGCGTTGAAGCCCCTCCGACAGGGGGTAATGAGCAGTTCTTC.

V is TRBV28 and J is TRBJ1-1; D remains ambiguous. The CDR3 length is 12 residues. V shed 7 bases and J shed 4 bases, with 10 bases lying between them. Per germline, CDR1 MDHEN and CDR2 SYDVKM. The CDR3, as DNA: TGTGCCAGCATTAAAACGGGCACTGAAGCTTTCTTT. Amino acid sequence: CASIKTGTEAFF. The full variable domain, rest sourced from reference TRBV28 and TRBJ1-1, is DVKVTQSSRYLVKRTGEKVFLECVQDMDHENMFWYRQDPGLGLRLIYFSYDVKMKEKGDIPEGYSVSREKKERFSLILESASTNQTSMYLCASIKTGTEAFFGQGTRLTVV.

The chain carries TRBV4-1 and TRBJ1-6; D not resolved. Trimming took off 1 base at V and 7 bases at J, with 11 bases between the two ends. The CDR3 covers 15 residues. Germline CDR1 MGHRA, CDR2 YSYEKL. CDR3 in amino acids: CASSQGQNPNSPLHF. The CDR3 DNA reads as TGCGCCAGCAGCCAAGGTCAAAATCCCAATTCACCCCTCCACTTT.

This clone was recorded only once. V is TRBV20-1 and J is TRBJ1-5, with D hard to call. The germline CDR1 and CDR2 sequences are DFQATT and SNEGSKA (reference sequence). This CDR3 is 16 amino acids long. The V gene lost 3 bases and the J gene lost 4 bases, with 19 bases spanning the gap. The DNA of the CDR3 is TGCAGTGCTAGTGCCGAGGGTGTAACAGAAAATCAGCCCCAGCATTTT. Translating gives CSASAEGVTENQPQHF.

The V call is TRBV9, the J call TRBJ2-3; D may be TRBD2 (7 bases). V was pared by 1 base and J by 4 bases, with 19 bases between. The CDR3 spans 17 residues. CDR1 is SGDLS, CDR2 YYNGEE, per germline. For the CDR3, the DNA is TGTGCCAGCAGCGTATCGGGATGGGGGGGCCTCCCAGATACGCAGTATTTT. Translating it yields CASSVSGWGGLPDTQYF.

The chain uses TRBV29-1 and TRBJ2-2; D remains ambiguous. CDR1 is SQVTM and CDR2 is ANQGSEA in the germline V gene. The CDR3 runs 15 residues. Trimming left V 4 bases short and J 0 bases short, with 12 bases between. The CDR3 DNA follows: TGCAGCGTTGTATTAACGGCATCGAACACCGGGGAGCTGTTTTTT. Encoded protein: CSVVLTASNTGELFF.

The rearrangement joins TRBV30 to TRBJ1-2; D ambiguous. The CDR3 loop spans 13 amino acids. Deletions cut 0 bases from V and 1 base from J, with 6 bases between. Per the germline V gene, CDR1 is GTSNPN and CDR2 is SVGIG (reference sequence). The CDR3 here is CAWSVVRNYGYTF. The CDR3 DNA reads TGTGCCTGGAGTGTAGTACGTAACTATGGCTACACCTTC.

The chain recombines TRBV18 with TRBJ1-1, with D perhaps matching TRBD1 (5 bases). CDR1 is KGHSH, CDR2 LQKENI, per germline. The CDR3 is made up of 12 amino acids. V lost 2 bases and J lost 10, with 11 bases in between. The CDR3 region has the DNA TGTGCCAGCTCACCAGAAGGCAGGGTAGCTTTCTTT. The encoded protein is CASSPEGRVAFF. Full variable domain (remainder filled in from reference TRBV18 and TRBJ1-1): NAGVMQNPRHLVRRRGQEARLRCSPMKGHSHVYWYRQLPEEGLKFMVYLQKENIIDESGMPKERFSAEFPKEGPSILRIQQVVRGDSAAYFCASSPEGRVAFFGQGTRLTVV.

This clone has a handful of counts. The chain has TRBV5-4 and TRBJ2-3; D is ambiguous. Deletions cut 5 bases from V and 1 base from J, with 8 bases between. The CDR3 is made up of 13 amino acids. Germline values: CDR1 SGHNT, CDR2 YYREEE (reference sequence). The DNA for the CDR3 is TGTGCCAGCAGGCCTGCGGGCACAGATACGCAGTATTTT. This translates into CASRPAGTDTQYF.